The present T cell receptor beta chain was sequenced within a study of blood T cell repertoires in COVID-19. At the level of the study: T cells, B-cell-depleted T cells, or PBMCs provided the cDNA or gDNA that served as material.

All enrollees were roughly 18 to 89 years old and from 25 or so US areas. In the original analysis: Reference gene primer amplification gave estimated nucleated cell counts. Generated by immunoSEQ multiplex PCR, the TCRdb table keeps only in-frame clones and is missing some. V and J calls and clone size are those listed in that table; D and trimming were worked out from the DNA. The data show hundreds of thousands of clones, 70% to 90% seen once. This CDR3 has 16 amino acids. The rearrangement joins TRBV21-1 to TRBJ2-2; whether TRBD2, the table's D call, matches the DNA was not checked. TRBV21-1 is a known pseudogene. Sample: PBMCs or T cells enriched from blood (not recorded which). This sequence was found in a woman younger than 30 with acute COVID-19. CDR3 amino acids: CASSNSGTTNTGELFF. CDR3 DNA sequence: TGTGCCAGCAGCAATTCCGGGACTACGAACACCGGGGAGCTGTTTTTT.